This TCR beta chain was obtained from a study of blood T cell repertoires in COVID-19 (dated by TCRdb to between 2020 and 2021). A note on the overall study: The collaborator samples originated in the United States, Italy and Spain and spanned the acute and convalescent phases of COVID-19. The material from the prospective study consisted of cDNA or gDNA derived from T cells, B-cell-depleted T cells, or PBMCs. The dataset comprised deeply sampled blood TCRbeta repertoires from subjects exposed to, actively infected with, or recovered from COVID-19. The repertoires were made available in a free public database intended to serve as a resource for research on the immune response to SARS-CoV-2. The samples were drawn from the first 160 participants of the ongoing ImmuneRACE study and from under 1,500 subjects provided by 6 global collaborators. A de-identified subject ID, COVID-19 status, age in years and sex were almost always included in the sample metadata. HLA class I and class II types, where available, came from metadata supplied by the sample provider rather than from assay-based typing. Summary of the overall study and its limitations: The quantity of clinical and demographic metadata differed by source and by participant and was supplied without curation.

For this clone: It lacks a known antigen. Base qualities are not at hand, and no much larger clone is one base apart.

TCRbeta CDR3 regions were amplified from genomic DNA using the immunoSEQ Assay, a bias-controlled multiplex PCR. Per the source publication's procedure: Nucleated cell counts per sample were estimated from amplification of reference gene primers within the assay. To quantify the absolute abundance of each unique TCRbeta CDR3 rearrangement, sequence reads were collapsed and filtered. Productive Simpson clonality was computed per sample as the square root of Simpson's diversity index over productive rearrangements. Drawn from immuneACCESS, this table holds only the in-frame rearrangements with V and J called that TCRdb kept. Clones are partly lost; checked studies trace under half to an unresolved V gene and leave the rest unexplained. V, J and clone size derive from that table, while D and trimming were established from the DNA sequence. The sample table holds about 160,000 clones, of which just under 80% were seen once. Of the sample, around 14% is held by the ten largest clones.

The collaborating institutions used their own protocols to collect whole blood in K2EDTA tubes. For TCRbeta analysis, collaborator samples were shipped as frozen whole blood, as isolated PBMCs, or as DNA extracted from either sample type. V trim: 2 bases; J trim: 5 bases; unmatched bases: 9. As encoded in the germline V gene, CDR1 is SGDLS while CDR2 is YYNGEE. The CDR3 goes from the cysteine to the phenylalanine over 15 residues. CDR3 DNA only is kept here, 45 bases in frame from base 1. Sequencing was performed on peripheral blood. The rearranged segments are TRBV9 and TRBJ2-5; 7 bases in between match TRBD1. The origin of this receptor is an elderly woman with acute or convalescent COVID-19. In nucleotide form, the sequence is TGTGCCAGCAGCGTTTCCCGACAGGGTTGGGAGACCCAGTACTTC. This is translated as CASSVSRQGWETQYF. Here the CDR3 is joined to the reference TRBV9 and TRBJ2-5 genes, and the full variable domain is: DSGVTQTPKHLITATGQRVTLRCSPRSGDLSVYWYQQSLDQGLQFLIQYYNGEERAKGNILERFSAQQFPDLHSELNLSSLELGDSALYFCASSVSRQGWETQYFGPGTRLLVL.